This T cell receptor (beta chain) emerged from a study of T-cell reconstitution after alpha-beta-depleted transplantation in children. The study, taken as a whole, reports: TCRbeta diversity was high at day 60 in some patients (a result of surviving recipient T cells and thymic progenitors). Diversity and T-cell counts at one year after transplant derived mostly from new T cells. About two months after transplant, alpha-beta T cells reportedly came from several hundred expanded graft clones.

Unique molecular identifiers were built into the TCRbeta library. TCRdb passed the PCR reads through MiXCR, listing each CDR3 protein once. The data contain about 120,000 distinct CDR3 sequences, under 25% of them singletons. CDR1 is DFQATT and CDR2 is SNEGSKA in the germline V gene (reference sequence). The CDR3 is made up of 15 amino acids. V shed 3 bases and J shed 6 bases, with 18 bases lying between them. This clonotype is categorized as medium-sized. Antigen specificity is unknown. The chain is built from TRBV20-1 and TRBJ2-1; D might be TRBD2 (6 bases). The input for sequencing was PBMCs, mostly from graft donor cells, taken 180 days after TCRalphabeta/CD19-depleted stem cell transplant. The sequence came from a male patient between 2 and 10 years old who had a stem cell transplant for chronic granulomatous disease, so the T cells may come from the graft donor. The chain's CDR3 is CSASFGRVGGNEQFF. The CDR3 bases are TGCAGTGCTAGCTTCGGCCGGGTGGGGGGCAATGAGCAGTTCTTC.